This T cell receptor beta chain emerged from a study of PD-L1 blockade in urothelial cancer. Study context: Samples of blood were analyzed 3 weeks (second dose) and 6 weeks after treatment start.

The table came from immunoSEQ multiplex PCR; TCRdb's copy has only in-frame clones and leaves some out. The sample records roughly 90,000 clones, 89% being singletons. Time point denoted: pretreatment peripheral blood. Here the sequenced sample was PBMCs, taken around atezolizumab (anti-PD-L1) treatment. The source is a woman of 80 years or more with urothelial cancer.

The CDR3 DNA reads TGTGCCTGGACCTATGAGGGGGGGAAGGAGACCCAGTACTTC. It is translated as CAWTYEGGKETQYF. J is TRBJ2-5 and V is TRBV30, with D maybe TRBD2 (7 bases). CDR3 length: 14 residues. Trimming cost V 4 bases and J 5 bases, with 17 bases left between them. The germline CDR1 and CDR2 sequences are GTSNPN and SVGIG (reference sequence). Filled out from reference TRBV30 and TRBJ2-5, the complete variable domain reads SQTIHQWPATLVQPVGSPLSLECTVEGTSNPNLYWYRQAAGRGLQLLFYSVGIGQISSEVPQNLSASRPQDRQFILSSKKLLLSDSGFYLCAWTYEGGKETQYFGPGTRLLVL.